A single TCR beta chain is shown here with its context. Its antigen is not identified. This entry belongs to a study of identical twins. Study-level results: Zero-insertion results could be subject to partial confounding by invariant MAIT and iNKT cells. The authors drew conclusions from cross-sectional statistical analysis rather than following the same donors. Insertion counts were lower in abundant cord blood beta clonotypes, a trend that memory repertoires did not show.

TCRdb reprocessed the 5' RACE reads via MiXCR and lists one record per CDR3 protein. The profile covers around 450,000 distinct CDR3 sequences, with 13% to 15% appearing a single time and about 0.54% taken by the ten largest. Trimming took 6 bases from V and 3 from J; bases not matched to a gene: 9. CDR3 size: 15 residues. Germline CDR1 reads DFQATT; CDR2 reads SNEGSKA (reference sequence). This same sample was also part of a study on yellow fever vaccine responses in identical twins. As reported in that work: Reports say the vaccine T cell response in twins looked partly convergent and partly personalized.

The receptor's source is a woman younger than 30 in good health. The gene calls are TRBV20-1 and TRBJ1-2, with 11 bases fitting TRBD1. The sequenced sample was CD4+ T cells sorted from blood. CDR3 region: CSAPPGTGGHYGYTF. CDR3 sequence (DNA): TGCAGTGCGCCGCCCGGGACAGGGGGACACTATGGCTACACCTTC.